A selection of T cell receptor beta chains follows, all from one sample in a study of cytomegalovirus exposure and HLA in healthy donors. Method: immunoSEQ multiplex PCR; TCRdb's copy keeps in-frame clones and lacks some. The sample yields approximately 150,000 clones, roughly 90% seen once. The source material was PBMCs. These receptors were obtained from a man aged 18 to 30 in good health and CMV-seropositive. The CDR3 runs from the conserved cysteine through the conserved F or W. A D gene is named only where the DNA matches it firmly. Size tells how often a clone was seen (once, few, many) or the class of an expanded clone, and some rows leave it out.

abundance | d_gene | j_gene | v_gene | CDR3nt | CDR3aa
NA | TRBD1 | TRBJ2-7 | TRBV5-1 | TGCGCCAGCACCCAGACCAGCCTCCTCCGGGACAGGGGGTACGAGCAGTACTTC | CASTQTSLLRDRGYEQYF
NA | NA | TRBJ1-1 | TRBV14 | TGTGCCAGCAGCCAAGTAGGGGTACGGAACACTGAAGCTTTCTTT | CASSQVGVRNTEAFF
once | TRBD1 | TRBJ1-6 | TRBV9 | TGTGCCAGCAGCACCACTGGACAGGATTATAATTCACCCCTCCACTTT | CASSTTGQDYNSPLHF
NA | NA | TRBJ2-1 | TRBV5-1 | TGCGCCAGCAGCTCACTGTCGAGGAGCGGCAATGAGCAGTTCTTC | CASSSLSRSGNEQFF
NA | NA | TRBJ1-2 | TRBV27 | TGTGCCAGCAGTTCGCAATACGGGGCTAACTATGGCTACACCTTC | CASSSQYGANYGYTF
NA | TRBD2 | TRBJ2-7 | TRBV19 | TGTGCCAGTAGTATATCTCGGGGGGGAGCCTACGAGCAGTACTTC | CASSISRGGAYEQYF
NA | NA | TRBJ2-2 | TRBV7-2 | TGTGCCAGCAGCCAAGGAGTGGCAGTGTACACCGGGGAGCTGTTTTTT | CASSQGVAVYTGELFF
NA | NA | TRBJ1-1 | TRBV5-4 | TGTGCCAGCAGCGGGGACACCAAATCTGAAGCTTTCTTT | CASSGDTKSEAFF
NA | TRBD1 | TRBJ2-7 | TRBV5-1 | TGCGCCAGCAGCCATCCGGGACAGGGGACACTTTACGAGCAGTACTTC | CASSHPGQGTLYEQYF
NA | NA | TRBJ1-4 | TRBV25-1 | TGTGCCAGCGGGGCTTACGAACCGATTAATGAAAAACTGTTTTTT | CASGAYEPINEKLFF
NA | TRBD2 | TRBJ2-2 | TRBV5-6 | TGTGCCAGCAGCCATTACAAGCGGGGCGGCCCCACCGGGGAGCTGTTTTTT | CASSHYKRGGPTGELFF
NA | NA | TRBJ2-6 | TRBV28 | TGTGCCAGCAGTAGCACAGGGACTGGGGCCAACGTCCTGACTTTC | CASSSTGTGANVLTF
NA | NA | TRBJ2-1 | TRBV28 | TGTGCCAGCAGTTTAGGGGCCGCAAATGAGCAGTTCTTC | CASSLGAANEQFF
NA | TRBD1 | TRBJ2-1 | TRBV7-6 | TGTGCCAGCAGCTCTGGACAGGGTCAGGGTGAGCAGTTCTTC | CASSSGQGQGEQFF
NA | TRBD2 | TRBJ2-3 | TRBV27 | TGTGCCAGTGGGACTAGCGGGGGATGGGATACGCAGTATTTT | CASGTSGGWDTQYF
NA | NA | TRBJ1-5 | TRBV15 | TGTGCCACCAGCAGACCCGATCAGCCCCAGCATTTT | CATSRPDQPQHF
NA | TRBD1 | TRBJ1-2 | TRBV27 | TGTGCCACCAGTAGGGACAGGGGACGTGATGGCTACACCTTC | CATSRDRGRDGYTF
once | TRBD1 | TRBJ1-2 | TRBV25-1 | TGTGCCAGCAGAGAAACAGGGGCTTATGGCTACACCTTC | CASRETGAYGYTF
NA | TRBD1 | TRBJ1-2 | TRBV27 | TGTGCCAGCAGTCCGGGACAGGGGGCAAGTGGCTACACCTTC | CASSPGQGASGYTF
NA | NA | TRBJ1-2 | TRBV28 | TGTGCCAGCAGTTCGAACGAGGCTCTCTATGGCTACACCTTC | CASSSNEALYGYTF
NA | NA | TRBJ1-1 | TRBV6-5 | TGTGCCAGCAGTTATTCGGTGAACACTGAAGCTTTCTTT | CASSYSVNTEAFF
NA | TRBD1 | TRBJ2-7 | TRBV12-5 | TGTGCTAGTGCCCAGGGACAGGGACTCTACGAGCAGTACTTC | CASAQGQGLYEQYF
NA | TRBD1 | TRBJ2-7 | TRBV27 | TGTGCCAGCAGTTTGGGACAGATCTACGAGCAGTACTTC | CASSLGQIYEQYF
NA | NA | TRBJ2-2 | TRBV12-5 | TGTGCTAGTGGTTCCGAGGGTTTCGGGGAGCTGTTTTTT | CASGSEGFGELFF